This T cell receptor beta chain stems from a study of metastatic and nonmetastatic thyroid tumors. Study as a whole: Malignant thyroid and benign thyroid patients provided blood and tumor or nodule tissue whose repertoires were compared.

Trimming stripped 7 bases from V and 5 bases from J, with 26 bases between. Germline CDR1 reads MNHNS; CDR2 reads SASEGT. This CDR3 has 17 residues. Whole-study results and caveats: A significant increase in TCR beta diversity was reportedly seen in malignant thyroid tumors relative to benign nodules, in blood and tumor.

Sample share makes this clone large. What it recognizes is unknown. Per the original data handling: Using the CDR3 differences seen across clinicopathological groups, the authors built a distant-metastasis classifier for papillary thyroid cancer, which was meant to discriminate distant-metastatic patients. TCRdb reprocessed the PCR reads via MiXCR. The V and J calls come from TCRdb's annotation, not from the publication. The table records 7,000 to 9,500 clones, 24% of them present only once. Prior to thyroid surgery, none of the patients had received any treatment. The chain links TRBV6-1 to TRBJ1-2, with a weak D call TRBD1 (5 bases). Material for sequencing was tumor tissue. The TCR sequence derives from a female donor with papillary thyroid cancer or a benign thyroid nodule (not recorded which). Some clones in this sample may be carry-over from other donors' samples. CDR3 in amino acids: CASTRRWGSITDYGYTF. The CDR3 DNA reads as TGTGCCAGCACCCGTAGGTGGGGGAGTATCACCGATTATGGCTACACCTTC.